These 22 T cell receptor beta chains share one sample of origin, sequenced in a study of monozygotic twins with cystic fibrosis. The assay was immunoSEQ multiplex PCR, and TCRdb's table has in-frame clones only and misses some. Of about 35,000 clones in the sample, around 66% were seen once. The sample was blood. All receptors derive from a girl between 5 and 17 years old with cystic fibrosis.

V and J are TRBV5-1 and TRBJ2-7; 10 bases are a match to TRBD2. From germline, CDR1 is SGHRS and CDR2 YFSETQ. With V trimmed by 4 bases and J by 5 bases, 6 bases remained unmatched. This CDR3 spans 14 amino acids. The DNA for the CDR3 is TGCGCCAGCAGCATAGCGGGAGGACTTGACGAGCAGTACGTC. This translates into CASSIAGGLDEQYV.

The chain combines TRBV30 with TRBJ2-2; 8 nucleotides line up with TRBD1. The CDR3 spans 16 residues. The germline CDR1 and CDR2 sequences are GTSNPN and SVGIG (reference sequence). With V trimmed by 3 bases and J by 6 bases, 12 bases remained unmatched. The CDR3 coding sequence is TGTGCCTGGAGATTTGGGGCAGGGGGCTTGGCCGGGGAGCTGTTTTTT. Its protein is CAWRFGAGGLAGELFF. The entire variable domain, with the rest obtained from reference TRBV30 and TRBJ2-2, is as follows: SQTIHQWPATLVQPVGSPLSLECTVEGTSNPNLYWYRQAAGRGLQLLFYSVGIGQISSEVPQNLSASRPQDRQFILSSKKLLLSDSGFYLCAWRFGAGGLAGELFFGEGSRLTVL.

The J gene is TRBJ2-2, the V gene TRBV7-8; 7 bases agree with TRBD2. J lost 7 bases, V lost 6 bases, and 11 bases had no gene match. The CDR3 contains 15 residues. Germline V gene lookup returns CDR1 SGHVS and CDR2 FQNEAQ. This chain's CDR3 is CASRLLGGPDGELFF. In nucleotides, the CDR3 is TGTGCCAGCAGGTTACTGGGAGGGCCGGACGGGGAGCTGTTTTTT. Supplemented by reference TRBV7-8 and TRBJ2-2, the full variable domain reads GAGVSQSPRYKVAKRGQDVALRCDPISGHVSLFWYQQALGQGPEFLTYFQNEAQLDKSGLPSDRFFAERPEGSVSTLKIQRTQQEDSAVYLCASRLLGGPDGELFFGEGSRLTVL.

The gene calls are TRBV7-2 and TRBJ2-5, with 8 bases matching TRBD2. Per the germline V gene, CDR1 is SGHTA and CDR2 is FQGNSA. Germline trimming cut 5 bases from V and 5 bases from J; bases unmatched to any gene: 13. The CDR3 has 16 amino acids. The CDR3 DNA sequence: TGTGCCAGCAGCCCCCAAGTGTCGGGAGGGTTTGAGACCCAGTACTTC. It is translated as CASSPQVSGGFETQYF.

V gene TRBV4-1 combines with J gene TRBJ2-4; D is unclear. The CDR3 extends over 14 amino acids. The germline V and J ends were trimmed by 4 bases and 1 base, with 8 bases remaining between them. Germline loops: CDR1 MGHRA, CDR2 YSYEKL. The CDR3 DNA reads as TGCGCCAGCAGCCGACCTGGGGCCAAAAACATTCAGTACTTC. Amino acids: CASSRPGAKNIQYF.

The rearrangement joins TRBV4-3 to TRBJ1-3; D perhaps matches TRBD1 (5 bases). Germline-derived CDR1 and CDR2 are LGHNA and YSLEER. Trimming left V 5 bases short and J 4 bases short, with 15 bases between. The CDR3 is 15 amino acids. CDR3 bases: TGCGCCAGCAGCGAAGTCCCTGGGGCCGGAAACACCATATATTTT. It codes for CASSEVPGAGNTIYF.

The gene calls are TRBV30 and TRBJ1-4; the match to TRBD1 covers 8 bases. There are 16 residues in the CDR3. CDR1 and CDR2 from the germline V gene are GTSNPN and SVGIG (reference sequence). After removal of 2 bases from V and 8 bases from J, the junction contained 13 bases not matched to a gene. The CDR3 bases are TGTGCCTGGAGTCCCCAGAGGGGACAGGCGGGGGAAAAACTGTTTTTT. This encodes CAWSPQRGQAGEKLFF.

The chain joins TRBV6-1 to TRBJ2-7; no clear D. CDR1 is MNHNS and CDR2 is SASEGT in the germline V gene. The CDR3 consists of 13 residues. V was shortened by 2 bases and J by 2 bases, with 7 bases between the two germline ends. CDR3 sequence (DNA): TGTGCCAGCAGTGAACATCCTCCCTACGAGCAGTACGTC. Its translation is CASSEHPPYEQYV.

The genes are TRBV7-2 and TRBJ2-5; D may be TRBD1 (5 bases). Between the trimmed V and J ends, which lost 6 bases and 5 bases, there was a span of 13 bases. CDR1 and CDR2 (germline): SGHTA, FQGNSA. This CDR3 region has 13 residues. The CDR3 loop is CASSWGRWETQYF. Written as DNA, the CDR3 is TGTGCCAGCAGTTGGGGCCGATGGGAGACCCAGTACTTC. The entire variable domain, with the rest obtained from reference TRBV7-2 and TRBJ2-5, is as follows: GAGVSQSPSNKVTEKGKDVELRCDPISGHTALYWYRQSLGQGLEFLIYFQGNSAPDKSGLPSDRFSAERTGGSVSTLTIQRTQQEDSAVYLCASSWGRWETQYFGPGTRLLVL.

The CDR3 DNA follows: TGTGCGACCGACAGGGTACCCGGGGCCAACGTCCTGACTTTC. Protein: CATDRVPGANVLTF. The chain links TRBV6-5 to TRBJ2-6, with 7 nucleotides matching TRBD1. The V gene's germline CDR1 is MNHEY and CDR2 SVGAGI. The CDR3 runs 14 residues.

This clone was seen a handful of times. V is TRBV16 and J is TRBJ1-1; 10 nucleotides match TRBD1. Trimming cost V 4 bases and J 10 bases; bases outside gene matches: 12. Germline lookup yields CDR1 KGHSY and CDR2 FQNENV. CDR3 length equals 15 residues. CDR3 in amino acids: CASSLSGQGSLLAFF. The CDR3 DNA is TGTGCCAGCAGCCTTTCGGGACAGGGGAGTCTCTTAGCTTTCTTT.

CDR3 sequence reads: CASSLEALSGNTIYF. The CDR3 DNA is TGTGCCAGCAGCTTAGAGGCGCTCTCTGGAAACACCATATATTTT. V is TRBV7-2 and J is TRBJ1-3; D gene unclear. Germline values: CDR1 SGHTA, CDR2 FQGNSA. V lost 1 base to trimming and J lost 0 bases, with 7 bases between them. The CDR3 spans 15 residues.

The CDR3 DNA follows: TGTGCCAGCAGTTTATTGCCCGGGACTAGCGGGAGGTACACGCAGTATTTT. This gives the protein CASSLLPGTSGRYTQYF. This chain links TRBV27 with TRBJ2-3; 15 nucleotides line up with TRBD2. This CDR3 is built from 17 residues. V was pared by 1 base and J by 9 bases, with 8 bases of the junction left unmatched. Germline V gives CDR1 MNHEY, CDR2 SMNVEV (reference sequence).

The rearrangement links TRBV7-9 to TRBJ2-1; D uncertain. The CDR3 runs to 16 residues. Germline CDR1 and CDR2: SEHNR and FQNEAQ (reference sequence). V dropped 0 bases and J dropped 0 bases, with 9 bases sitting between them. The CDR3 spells CASSLALGSSYNEQFF. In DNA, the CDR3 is TGTGCCAGCAGCTTAGCCCTAGGCAGCTCCTACAATGAGCAGTTCTTC.

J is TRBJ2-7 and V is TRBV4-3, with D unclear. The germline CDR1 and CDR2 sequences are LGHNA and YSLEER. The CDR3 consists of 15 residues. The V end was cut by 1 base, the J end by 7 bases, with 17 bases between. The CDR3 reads CASSQGSGPATEQYF. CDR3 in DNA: TGCGCCAGCAGCCAAGGTTCTGGGCCTGCGACGGAGCAGTACTTC.

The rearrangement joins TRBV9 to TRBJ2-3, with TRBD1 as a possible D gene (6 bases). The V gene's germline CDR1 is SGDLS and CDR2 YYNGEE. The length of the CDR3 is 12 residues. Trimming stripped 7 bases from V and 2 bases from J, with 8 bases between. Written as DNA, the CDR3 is TGTGCCAGCGGACAGTACACAGATACGCAGTATTTT. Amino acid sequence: CASGQYTDTQYF.

CDR3 protein: CATSRDRVDTQYF. The CDR3 DNA follows: TGTGCCACCAGCAGAGATCGGGTAGATACGCAGTATTTT. This chain joins TRBV15 and TRBJ2-3; no clear D. The CDR3 contains 13 residues. Germline-derived CDR1 and CDR2 are LNHNV and YYDKDF (reference sequence). With 0 bases removed from V and 5 bases from J, the gap between germline ends came to 6 bases.

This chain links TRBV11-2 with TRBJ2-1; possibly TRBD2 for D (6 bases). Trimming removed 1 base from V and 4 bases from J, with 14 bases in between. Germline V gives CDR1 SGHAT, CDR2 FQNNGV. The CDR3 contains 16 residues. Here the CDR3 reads CASSLGETSPYNEQFF. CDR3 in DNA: TGTGCCAGCAGCTTAGGTGAGACTAGTCCATACAATGAGCAGTTCTTC. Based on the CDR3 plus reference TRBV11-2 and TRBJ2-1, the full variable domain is EAGVAQSPRYKIIEKRQSVAFWCNPISGHATLYWYQQILGQGPKLLIQFQNNGVVDDSQLPKDRFSAERLKGVDSTLKIQPAKLEDSAVYLCASSLGETSPYNEQFFGPGTRLTVL.

Written as DNA, the CDR3 is TGTGCCAGCACCCGGGACGGATCCTTCAATCAGCCCCAGCATTTT. Residues: CASTRDGSFNQPQHF. V and J are TRBV6-6 and TRBJ1-5, with a possible D match to TRBD1 (5 bases). Germline loops: CDR1 MNHNY, CDR2 SVGAGI (reference sequence). This CDR3 spans 15 amino acids. V gave up 7 bases and J gave up 3 bases, with 16 bases separating them.

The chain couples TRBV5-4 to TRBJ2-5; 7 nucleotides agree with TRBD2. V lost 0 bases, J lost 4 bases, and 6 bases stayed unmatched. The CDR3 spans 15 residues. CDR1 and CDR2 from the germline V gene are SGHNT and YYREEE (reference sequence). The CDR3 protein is CASSLAGGPTETQYF. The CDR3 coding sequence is TGTGCCAGCAGCTTGGCGGGAGGCCCTACAGAGACCCAGTACTTC.

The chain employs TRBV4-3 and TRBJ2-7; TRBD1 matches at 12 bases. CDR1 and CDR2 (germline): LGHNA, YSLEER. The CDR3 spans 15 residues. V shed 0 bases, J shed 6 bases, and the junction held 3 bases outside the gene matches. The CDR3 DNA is TGCGCCAGCAGCCAAGATGGGACAGGGGGCTTCGAGCAGTACTTC. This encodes CASSQDGTGGFEQYF.

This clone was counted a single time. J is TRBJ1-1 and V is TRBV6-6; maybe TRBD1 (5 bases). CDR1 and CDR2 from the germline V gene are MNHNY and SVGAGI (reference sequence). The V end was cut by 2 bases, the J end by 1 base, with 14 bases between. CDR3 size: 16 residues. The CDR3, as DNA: TGTGCCAGCAGTTACGGGGCCAGGCAGAAGAACACTGAAGCTTTCTTT. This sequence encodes CASSYGARQKNTEAFF.